The 18 T cell receptor beta chains given below trace back to one sample, sequenced in a study of control samples from healthy donors and cancer patients. Clones were read by immunoSEQ multiplex PCR, and TCRdb kept only the in-frame ones, dropping some. The repertoire holds roughly 92,000 clones, approximately 88% seen once, with approximately 7.6% in the top ten. The sequenced sample consisted of blood. These TCRs come from a woman in her fifties or sixties in good health.

The rearrangement uses TRBV2 and TRBJ2-5; D may match TRBD1 or TRBD2 (5 bases each). Germline values: CDR1 SNHLY, CDR2 FYNNEI. The CDR3 is made up of 11 amino acids. The CDR3, as DNA: TGTGGTCTGAGGGGAGAAGGGACCCAGTACTTC. As protein: CGLRGEGTQYF.

The chain is built from TRBV6-5 and TRBJ1-1, with D tentatively TRBD1 (5 bases). The CDR3 is 14 amino acids. Germline assignment: CDR1 MNHEY and CDR2 SVGAGI. Deletions cut 2 bases from V and 0 bases from J, with 7 bases between. CDR3 residues: CASSYRGLNTEAFF. The CDR3 bases are TGTGCCAGCAGTTACAGGGGTTTGAACACTGAAGCTTTCTTT.

The chain is built from TRBV27 and TRBJ1-6, with 8 bases identical to TRBD1. J was trimmed by 10 bases and V by 5 bases; bases with no gene match: 10. Germline CDR1 is MNHEY and CDR2 is SMNVEV (reference sequence). This CDR3 is built from 15 residues. CDR3 sequence (DNA): TGTGCCAGCAGTCAGGGGGCGAAGGTACGATCACCCCTCCACTTT. It yields the protein CASSQGAKVRSPLHF.

This clone has more than one count but fewer than ten. The chain links TRBV11-2 to TRBJ1-4, with 9 nucleotides matching TRBD1. CDR1 is SGHAT, CDR2 FQNNGV, per germline. CDR3 length equals 18 residues. After removal of 1 base from V and 8 bases from J, the junction contained 14 bases not matched to a gene. The CDR3, as DNA: TGTGCCAGCAGCTTAGGGACCTACCCCATGGGGACAGGGGAAAAACTGTTTTTT. As protein: CASSLGTYPMGTGEKLFF.

The chain is built from TRBV14 and TRBJ2-3; D ambiguous. This CDR3 has 14 residues. V was trimmed by 1 base and J by 5 bases, leaving 10 bases between them. Per germline, CDR1 SGHDN and CDR2 FVKESK. The CDR3 region is CASSQAFYRDTQYF. The CDR3 DNA is TGTGCCAGCAGCCAAGCATTTTACCGAGATACGCAGTATTTT.

This clone was detected many times. The chain is built from TRBV10-3 and TRBJ1-2; 8 bases are shared with TRBD1. With V trimmed by 6 bases and J by 0 bases, 9 bases remained unmatched. Germline V CDR1 and CDR2: ENHRY, SYGVKD. This CDR3 region has 16 residues. CDR3: CAIRVTGADTNYGYTF. The DNA of the CDR3 is TGTGCCATCAGAGTGACAGGGGCTGATACTAACTATGGCTACACCTTC.

This chain connects TRBV18 to TRBJ1-5, with D unclear. The CDR3 spans 12 residues. Trimming removed 6 bases at V and 4 bases at J, with 7 bases between. The germline V gene has CDR1 KGHSH and CDR2 LQKENI. The CDR3 region is CASSPGNQPQHF. DNA for the CDR3: TGTGCCAGCTCCCCGGGGAATCAGCCCCAGCATTTT.

The chain recombines TRBV28 with TRBJ1-2; possibly TRBD1 for D (6 bases). CDR1 is MDHEN and CDR2 is SYDVKM in the germline V gene. The CDR3 length is 13 residues. V was cut by 2 bases and J by 4 bases, with 8 bases left in between. The DNA for the CDR3 is TGTGCCAGCAGTTTAGGACAGTTCTATGGCTACACCTTC. Its protein product is CASSLGQFYGYTF.

On this clone itself: Within the sample, other DNA sequences also encode this same CDR3. This chain connects TRBV11-3 to TRBJ2-6; D is perhaps TRBD1 or TRBD2 (5 bases each). This CDR3 comprises 17 residues. V dropped 4 bases and J dropped 4 bases, with 17 bases sitting between them. Germline V CDR1 and CDR2: SGHNT, YENEEA. As DNA, the CDR3 is TGTGCCAGCAGCTGGGTGAGGGTTGGGGCGGGGGCCAACGTCCTGACTTTC. Amino acid sequence: CASSWVRVGAGANVLTF.

The J gene is TRBJ1-1, the V gene TRBV12-3 or TRBV12-4; D is unresolved. V dropped 3 bases and J dropped 7 bases, with 9 bases sitting between them. The length of the CDR3 is 12 residues. The CDR3 reads CASSFNLGEAFF. As DNA, the CDR3 is TGTGCCAGCAGTTTCAATTTGGGTGAAGCTTTCTTT.

This clone was counted a single time. The J gene is TRBJ1-5, the V gene TRBV5-8, with no clear D. The CDR3 length is 11 residues. Germline-derived CDR1 and CDR2 are SGHTS and YDEGEE. Trimming cost V 0 bases and J 9 bases, with 4 bases left between them. The CDR3 sequence: CASSLARPQHF. The CDR3 DNA is TGTGCCAGCAGCTTGGCCCGGCCCCAGCATTTT.

This chain uses TRBV19 with TRBJ2-1; D gene uncertain. The germline gives CDR1 LNHDA, CDR2 SQIVND (reference sequence). Trimming left V 3 bases short and J 5 bases short, with 11 bases between. The CDR3 covers 14 residues. CDR3 in amino acids: CASSMGGFNNEQFF. The CDR3 coding sequence is TGTGCCAGTAGTATGGGCGGCTTTAACAATGAGCAGTTCTTC.

J is TRBJ1-6 and V is TRBV7-6; 7 bases match TRBD1. This CDR3 comprises 15 residues. J was trimmed by 10 bases and V by 5 bases; bases with no gene match: 11. Per the germline V gene, CDR1 is SGHVS and CDR2 is FNYEAQ. The CDR3: CASSDRQGGGSPLHF. The DNA for the CDR3 is TGTGCCAGCAGCGATAGACAGGGCGGAGGCTCACCCCTCCACTTT.

The chain carries TRBV19 and TRBJ2-7; 10 bases are shared with TRBD1. This CDR3 spans 14 amino acids. Looked up from germline, CDR1 is LNHDA and CDR2 is SQIVND (reference sequence). V lost 5 bases and J lost 11; bases outside the gene matches: 12. The CDR3 DNA follows: TGTGCCAGTAGTTCGGTACTTGGGACAGGGGAGAAGTACTTC. It codes for CASSSVLGTGEKYF.

J is TRBJ1-1 and V is TRBV10-3; no clear D. Trimming stripped 5 bases from V and 0 bases from J, with 13 bases between. The CDR3 sequence is 15 residues long. Germline V gives CDR1 ENHRY, CDR2 SYGVKD. The CDR3 loop reads CAISSRGDLNTEAFF. DNA of the CDR3: TGTGCCATCAGTTCCCGTGGGGATCTGAACACTGAAGCTTTCTTT.

This chain joins TRBV29-1 and TRBJ2-3; TRBD2 matches 14 bases. The V and J ends lost 6 bases and 3 bases, in that order; junction bases with no gene match: 2. Looked up from germline, CDR1 is SQVTM and CDR2 is ANQGSEA. This CDR3 has 14 residues. CDR3 coding DNA: TGCAGCGTGACTAGCGGGGGGGGGACAGATACGCAGTATTTT. It codes for CSVTSGGGTDTQYF.

The chain recombines TRBV11-3 with TRBJ1-2, with TRBD1 as a possible D gene (5 bases). Trimming took 1 base from V and 5 from J, leaving 17 bases between them. The CDR3 extends over 16 amino acids. Looked up from germline, CDR1 is SGHNT and CDR2 is YENEEA. CDR3: CASSLGGRRLGYGYTF. Written as DNA, the CDR3 is TGTGCCAGCAGCTTAGGGGGACGCCGTTTAGGGTATGGCTACACCTTC.

Written as DNA, the CDR3 is TGTGCCAGCAGCCGGACTAGCGGGAGCCATTACAATGAGCAGTTCTTC. It codes for CASSRTSGSHYNEQFF. The chain employs TRBV5-4 and TRBJ2-1, with TRBD2 matching over 13 bases. V shed 4 bases and J 4 bases; nucleotides not matched to a gene: 5. The germline V gene encodes CDR1 SGHNT and CDR2 YYREEE (reference sequence). The CDR3 has 16 amino acids.